This T cell receptor (beta chain) came from a study of CD8 T cells in Susac syndrome. As for the study in general: Among the Susac syndrome patients sequenced, about 6 had active disease and roughly eight were in remission. Study observations and caveats: Peak Susac CD8+ clonal expansion was seen in TEMRA cells and active patients. That the number of individuals in its TCR sequencing and HLA analysis was relatively small was acknowledged by the study.

Points on this clonotype: Its antigen is currently unknown.

Germline assignment: CDR1 SNHLY and CDR2 FYNNEI. The CDR3 is 14 amino acids. V lost 4 bases to trimming and J lost 0 bases, with 9 bases between them. Reverse transcription of roughly 0.5 to 1 ug RNA was carried out with random hexamers. Multiplex PCR with immunoSEQ amplified the TCR beta CDR3 across 54 Vbeta and 13 Jbeta. TCRdb itself ran the immunoSEQ multiplex PCR reads through MiXCR, one entry per CDR3 protein. Of 200,000 or so distinct CDR3 sequences detected, 95% appear once; the ten largest clones hold 0.15% to 0.2%. This TCR was sampled from a human donor with Susac syndrome. The V call is TRBV2, the J call TRBJ1-2, with D unclear. The sequenced sample was CD8+ T cells from PBMCs. The DNA for the CDR3 is TGTGCCAGCAGTGTTTTAGGGACTAACTATGGCTACACCTTC. Its translation: CASSVLGTNYGYTF.